Listed below are T cell receptor beta chains from one sample, sequenced in a study of CD8+ T cells in alopecia areata. Profiling relied on immunoSEQ multiplex PCR, and the TCRdb table lists in-frame clones only, not all of them. Here the sample spans about 250,000 clones, about 60% being singletons. The source material was CD4+ T cells sorted from blood, sampled at roughly week 53, from a patient treated with tofacitinib. These receptors all come from a human donor with alopecia areata. Each CDR3 is given with its conserved first and last residue. Each record gives: CDR3 protein, CDR3 DNA, V gene, D gene, J gene, clone size. The D gene is left open where the match is weak. Some rows mark clone size as missing; the rest say once, few, many or name a class of expanded clone.

cdr3_aa: CASSLRVRGDLTDTQYF
cdr3_nt: TGTGCCAGCAGCTTACGGGTGCGGGGGGACCTCACAGATACGCAGTATTTT
v_call: TRBV7-2
d_call: TRBD2
j_call: TRBJ2-3
clone_size: -

cdr3_aa: CASSLDPGGNTIYF
cdr3_nt: TGTGCCAGCAGCTTAGATCCAGGAGGAAACACCATATATTTT
v_call: TRBV7-9
d_call: -
j_call: TRBJ1-3
clone_size: few

cdr3_aa: CASSSTSGANVLTF
cdr3_nt: TGCGCCAGCAGCTCGACTTCTGGGGCCAACGTCCTGACTTTC
v_call: TRBV5-1
d_call: -
j_call: TRBJ2-6
clone_size: -

cdr3_aa: CAWFPGTSYGYTF
cdr3_nt: TGTGCCTGGTTCCCCGGGACCAGCTATGGCTACACCTTC
v_call: TRBV30
d_call: -
j_call: TRBJ1-2
clone_size: -

cdr3_aa: CASSLSSGGNQPQHF
cdr3_nt: TGTGCCAGCAGTTTATCTTCAGGGGGCAATCAGCCCCAGCATTTT
v_call: TRBV27
d_call: -
j_call: TRBJ1-5
clone_size: -

cdr3_aa: CASSPSADNYGYTF
cdr3_nt: TGTGCCAGCAGCCCCAGCGCAGATAACTATGGCTACACCTTC
v_call: TRBV7-3
d_call: -
j_call: TRBJ1-2
clone_size: -

cdr3_aa: CSVGQGGPYEQYF
cdr3_nt: TGCAGCGTTGGGCAGGGCGGCCCCTACGAGCAGTACTTC
v_call: TRBV29-1
d_call: -
j_call: TRBJ2-7
clone_size: few

cdr3_aa: CSLRKGARNNEQFF
cdr3_nt: TGCAGCTTGCGGAAGGGGGCGCGGAACAATGAGCAGTTCTTC
v_call: TRBV29-1
d_call: TRBD1
j_call: TRBJ2-1
clone_size: few

cdr3_aa: CSVNQGNYGYTF
cdr3_nt: TGCAGCGTAAACCAGGGGAACTATGGCTACACCTTC
v_call: TRBV29-1
d_call: -
j_call: TRBJ1-2
clone_size: few

cdr3_aa: CAWKGDRDEQYF
cdr3_nt: TGTGCCTGGAAGGGGGACAGGGACGAGCAGTACTTC
v_call: TRBV30
d_call: TRBD1
j_call: TRBJ2-7
clone_size: -

cdr3_aa: CAISRDSLSYNEQFF
cdr3_nt: TGTGCCATCAGCAGGGACTCCCTCTCCTACAATGAGCAGTTCTTC
v_call: TRBV10-3
d_call: -
j_call: TRBJ2-1
clone_size: few

cdr3_aa: CASSVGSNQPQHF
cdr3_nt: TGTGCCAGCAGCGTCGGGAGCAATCAGCCCCAGCATTTT
v_call: TRBV9
d_call: -
j_call: TRBJ1-5
clone_size: -

cdr3_aa: CASSTGWPQHF
cdr3_nt: TGTGCCAGCAGTACAGGGTGGCCCCAGCATTTT
v_call: TRBV6-7
d_call: -
j_call: TRBJ1-5
clone_size: few

cdr3_aa: CSATRGGLFF
cdr3_nt: TGCAGTGCCACCAGGGGAGGTCTGTTTTTT
v_call: TRBV20-1
d_call: -
j_call: TRBJ1-4
clone_size: -

cdr3_aa: CASSLVGTGADTQYF
cdr3_nt: TGTGCCAGCAGCTTGGTGGGGACAGGGGCAGATACGCAGTATTTT
v_call: TRBV5-4
d_call: TRBD1
j_call: TRBJ2-3
clone_size: -

cdr3_aa: CASIGTGDRELFF
cdr3_nt: TGCGCCAGCATAGGGACAGGGGACAGGGAGCTGTTTTTT
v_call: TRBV5-1
d_call: TRBD1
j_call: TRBJ2-2
clone_size: -

cdr3_aa: CAWSVRGLDETQYF
cdr3_nt: TGTGCCTGGAGTGTACGGGGACTTGACGAGACCCAGTACTTC
v_call: TRBV30
d_call: -
j_call: TRBJ2-5
clone_size: few

cdr3_aa: CSVEDGTDRGKLSYEQYF
cdr3_nt: TGCAGCGTTGAAGACGGGACCGACAGGGGTAAGCTTTCCTACGAGCAGTACTTC
v_call: TRBV29-1
d_call: TRBD1
j_call: TRBJ2-7
clone_size: -

cdr3_aa: CASSFRGGMNTEAFF
cdr3_nt: TGCGCCAGCAGCTTCAGGGGCGGAATGAACACTGAAGCTTTCTTT
v_call: TRBV5-1
d_call: -
j_call: TRBJ1-1
clone_size: -

cdr3_aa: CASSFGSAGYGQFF
cdr3_nt: TGCGCCAGCAGCTTCGGCTCAGCGGGGTACGGGCAGTTCTTC
v_call: TRBV5-1
d_call: TRBD2
j_call: TRBJ2-1
clone_size: -

cdr3_aa: CASSLYGRGVSPQHF
cdr3_nt: TGTGCCAGCAGCTTATACGGACGGGGGGTATCGCCCCAGCATTTT
v_call: TRBV7-2
d_call: -
j_call: TRBJ1-5
clone_size: -

cdr3_aa: CASSLEGLGSNEQFF
cdr3_nt: TGTGCCAGCAGTTTAGAGGGGTTGGGTAGCAATGAGCAGTTCTTC
v_call: TRBV27
d_call: -
j_call: TRBJ2-1
clone_size: -

cdr3_aa: CASSLPLGRFTEQFF
cdr3_nt: TGTGCCAGCAGTTTACCTCTAGGAAGGTTCACTGAGCAGTTCTTC
v_call: TRBV27
d_call: -
j_call: TRBJ2-1
clone_size: -

cdr3_aa: CASSMGGSNQPQHF
cdr3_nt: TGTGCCAGCTCTATGGGAGGGAGCAATCAGCCCCAGCATTTT
v_call: TRBV18
d_call: -
j_call: TRBJ1-5
clone_size: -

cdr3_aa: CASSTPGVDTQYF
cdr3_nt: TGTGCCAGCAGTACGCCCGGAGTCGATACGCAGTATTTT
v_call: TRBV6-5
d_call: -
j_call: TRBJ2-3
clone_size: few

cdr3_aa: CASSPDIRGVGAFF
cdr3_nt: TGTGCCAGCAGCCCGGATATCAGGGGGGTTGGCGCTTTCTTT
v_call: TRBV6-6
d_call: TRBD1
j_call: TRBJ1-1
clone_size: -

cdr3_aa: CASRKYNEQFF
cdr3_nt: TGTGCCAGCAGGAAATACAATGAGCAGTTCTTC
v_call: TRBV6-5
d_call: -
j_call: TRBJ2-1
clone_size: few

cdr3_aa: CASRNYPSTDTQYF
cdr3_nt: TGCGCCAGCAGGAACTACCCGAGCACAGATACGCAGTATTTT
v_call: TRBV5-1
d_call: -
j_call: TRBJ2-3
clone_size: -

cdr3_aa: CAWSVGGPEQYF
cdr3_nt: TGTGCCTGGAGTGTTGGGGGGCCCGAGCAGTACTTC
v_call: TRBV30
d_call: -
j_call: TRBJ2-7
clone_size: -

cdr3_aa: CASGEITVGTEAFF
cdr3_nt: TGTGCCAGCGGCGAGATTACAGTGGGTACTGAAGCTTTCTTT
v_call: TRBV27
d_call: -
j_call: TRBJ1-1
clone_size: -